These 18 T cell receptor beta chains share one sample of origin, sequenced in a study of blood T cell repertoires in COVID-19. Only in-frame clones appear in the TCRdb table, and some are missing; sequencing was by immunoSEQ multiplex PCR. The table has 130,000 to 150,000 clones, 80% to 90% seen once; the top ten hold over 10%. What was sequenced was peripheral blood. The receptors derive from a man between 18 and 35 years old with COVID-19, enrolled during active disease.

CDR3 residues: CASSLVFSSYNEQFF. The CDR3 DNA is TGTGCCAGCAGTTTGGTGTTCAGCTCCTACAATGAGCAGTTCTTC. J is TRBJ2-1 and V is TRBV27; D remains unclear. The CDR3 spans 15 residues. Germline CDR1 MNHEY, CDR2 SMNVEV (reference sequence). The V end lost 3 bases, the J end lost 0 bases, and 9 bases lay between the germline ends.

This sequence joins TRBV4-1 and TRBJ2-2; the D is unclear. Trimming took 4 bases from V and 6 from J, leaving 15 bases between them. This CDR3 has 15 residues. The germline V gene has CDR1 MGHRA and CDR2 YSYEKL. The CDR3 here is CASSPILRNAGELFF. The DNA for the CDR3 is TGCGCCAGCAGCCCCATCCTGAGAAACGCCGGGGAGCTGTTTTTT.

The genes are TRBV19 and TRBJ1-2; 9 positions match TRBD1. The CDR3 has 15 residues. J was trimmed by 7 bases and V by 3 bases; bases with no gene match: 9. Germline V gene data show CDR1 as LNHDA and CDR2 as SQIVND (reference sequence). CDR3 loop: CASSMFGTGNRGYTF. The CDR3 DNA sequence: TGTGCCAGTAGTATGTTCGGGACAGGGAATCGTGGCTACACCTTC. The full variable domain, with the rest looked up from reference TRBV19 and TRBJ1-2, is DGGITQSPKYLFRKEGQNVTLSCEQNLNHDAMYWYRQDPGQGLRLIYYSQIVNDFQKGDIAEGYSVSREKKESFPLTVTSAQKNPTAFYLCASSMFGTGNRGYTFGSGTRLTVV.

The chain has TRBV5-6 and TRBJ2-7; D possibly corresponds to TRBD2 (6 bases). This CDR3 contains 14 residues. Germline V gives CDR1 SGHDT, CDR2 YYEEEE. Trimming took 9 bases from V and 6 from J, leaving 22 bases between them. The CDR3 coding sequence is TGTGCCACGTCCTCGTGGCCTAGCGCCGGCGAGCAGTACTTC. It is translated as CATSSWPSAGEQYF.

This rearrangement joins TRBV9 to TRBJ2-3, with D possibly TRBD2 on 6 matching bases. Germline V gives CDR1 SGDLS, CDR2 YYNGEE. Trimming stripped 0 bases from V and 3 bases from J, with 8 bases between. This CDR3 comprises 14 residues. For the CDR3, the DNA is TGTGCCAGCAGCGTAGAACTAGCAACAGATACGCAGTATTTT. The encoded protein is CASSVELATDTQYF.

The CDR3 DNA sequence: TGTGCCAGCAGCCTGCATTTCCCTCGGGACAATGAGCAGTTCTTC. Amino acid sequence: CASSLHFPRDNEQFF. The V gene is TRBV3-1 (or the pseudogene TRBV3-2), the J gene TRBJ2-1; the D is unclear. This CDR3 is 15 amino acids long. The V end lost 4 bases, the J end lost 5 bases, and 15 bases lay between the germline ends. Germline assignment: CDR1 LGHDT and CDR2 YNNKEL (reference sequence).

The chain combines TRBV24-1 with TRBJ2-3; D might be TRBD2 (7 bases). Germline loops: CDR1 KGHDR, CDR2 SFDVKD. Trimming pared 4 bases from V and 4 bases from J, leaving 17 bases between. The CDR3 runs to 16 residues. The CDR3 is CATSEARGGPADTQYF. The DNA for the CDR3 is TGTGCCACCAGTGAGGCGAGGGGGGGGCCCGCAGATACGCAGTATTTT.

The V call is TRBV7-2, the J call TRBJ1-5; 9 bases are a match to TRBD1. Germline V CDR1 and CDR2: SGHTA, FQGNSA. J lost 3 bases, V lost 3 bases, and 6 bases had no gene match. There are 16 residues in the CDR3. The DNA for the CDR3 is TGTGCCAGCAGCTTGGCCGGGACAGGGAACAATCAGCCCCAGCATTTT. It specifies CASSLAGTGNNQPQHF.

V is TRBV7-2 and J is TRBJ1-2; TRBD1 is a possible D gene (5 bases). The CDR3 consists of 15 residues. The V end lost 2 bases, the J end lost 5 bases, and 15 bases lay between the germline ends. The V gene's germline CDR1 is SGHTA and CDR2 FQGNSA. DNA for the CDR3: TGTGCCAGCAGCTTATATCTGGGAACAGGATATGGCTACACCTTC. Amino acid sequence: CASSLYLGTGYGYTF.

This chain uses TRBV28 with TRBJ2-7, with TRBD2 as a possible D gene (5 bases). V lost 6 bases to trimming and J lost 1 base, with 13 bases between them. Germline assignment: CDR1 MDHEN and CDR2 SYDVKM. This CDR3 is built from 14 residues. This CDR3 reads CASSQRTRSYEQYF. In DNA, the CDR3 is TGTGCCAGCAGCCAACGGACTCGTTCCTACGAGCAGTACTTC.

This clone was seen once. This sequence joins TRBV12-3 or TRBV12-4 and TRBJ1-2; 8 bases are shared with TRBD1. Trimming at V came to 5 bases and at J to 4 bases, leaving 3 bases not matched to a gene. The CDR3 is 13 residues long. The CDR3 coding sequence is TGTGCCAGCAGTCCGGGGACAGGCTATGGCTACACCTTC. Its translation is CASSPGTGYGYTF.

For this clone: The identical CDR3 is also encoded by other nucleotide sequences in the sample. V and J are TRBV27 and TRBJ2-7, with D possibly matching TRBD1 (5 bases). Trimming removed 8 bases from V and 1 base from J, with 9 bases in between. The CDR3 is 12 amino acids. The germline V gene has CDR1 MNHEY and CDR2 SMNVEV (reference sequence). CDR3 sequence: CASSTGSYEQYF. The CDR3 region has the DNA TGTGCCAGCTCCACAGGATCCTACGAGCAGTACTTC.

The CDR3 DNA is TGTGCCATCAAACCCCATAGCGGGCCTATCTACGAGCAGTACTTC. It encodes CAIKPHSGPIYEQYF. The V gene is TRBV10-3, the J gene TRBJ2-7; 7 bases are a match to TRBD2. From germline, CDR1 is ENHRY and CDR2 SYGVKD. The CDR3 length is 15 residues. With 7 bases clipped from V and 3 bases from J, the junction kept 12 bases outside the gene matches.

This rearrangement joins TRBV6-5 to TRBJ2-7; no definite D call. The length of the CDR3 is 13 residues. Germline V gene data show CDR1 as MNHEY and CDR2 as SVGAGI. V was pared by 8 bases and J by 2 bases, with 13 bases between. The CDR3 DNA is TGTGCCAGCCTGGTTAGTAGCCCCTACGAGCAGTACTTC. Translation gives CASLVSSPYEQYF.

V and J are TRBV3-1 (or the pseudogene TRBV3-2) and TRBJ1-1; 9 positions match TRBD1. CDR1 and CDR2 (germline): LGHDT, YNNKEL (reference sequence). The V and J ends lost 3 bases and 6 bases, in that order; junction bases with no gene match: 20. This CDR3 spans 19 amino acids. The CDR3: CASSQTHMRDRDWVAEAFF. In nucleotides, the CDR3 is TGTGCCAGCAGCCAGACCCACATGAGGGACAGGGATTGGGTGGCTGAAGCTTTCTTT.

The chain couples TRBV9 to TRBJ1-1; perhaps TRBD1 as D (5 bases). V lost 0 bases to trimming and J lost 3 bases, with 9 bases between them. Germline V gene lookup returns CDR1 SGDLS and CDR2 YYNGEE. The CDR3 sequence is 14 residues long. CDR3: CASSVDLGHTEAFF. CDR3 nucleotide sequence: TGTGCCAGCAGCGTAGATTTGGGGCACACTGAAGCTTTCTTT.

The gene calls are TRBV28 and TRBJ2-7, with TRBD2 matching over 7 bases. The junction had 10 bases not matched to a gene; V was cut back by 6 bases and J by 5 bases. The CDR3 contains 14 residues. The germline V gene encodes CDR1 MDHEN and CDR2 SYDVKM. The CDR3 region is CASRPPGGYHEQYF. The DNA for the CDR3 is TGTGCCAGCAGACCTCCGGGGGGATACCACGAGCAGTACTTC.

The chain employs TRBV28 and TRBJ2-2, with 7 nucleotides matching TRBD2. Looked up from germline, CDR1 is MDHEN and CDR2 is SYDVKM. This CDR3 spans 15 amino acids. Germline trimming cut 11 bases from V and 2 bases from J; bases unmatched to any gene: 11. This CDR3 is CASGGTVANTGELFF. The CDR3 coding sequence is TGTGCCTCCGGGGGGACGGTCGCCAACACCGGGGAGCTGTTTTTT.